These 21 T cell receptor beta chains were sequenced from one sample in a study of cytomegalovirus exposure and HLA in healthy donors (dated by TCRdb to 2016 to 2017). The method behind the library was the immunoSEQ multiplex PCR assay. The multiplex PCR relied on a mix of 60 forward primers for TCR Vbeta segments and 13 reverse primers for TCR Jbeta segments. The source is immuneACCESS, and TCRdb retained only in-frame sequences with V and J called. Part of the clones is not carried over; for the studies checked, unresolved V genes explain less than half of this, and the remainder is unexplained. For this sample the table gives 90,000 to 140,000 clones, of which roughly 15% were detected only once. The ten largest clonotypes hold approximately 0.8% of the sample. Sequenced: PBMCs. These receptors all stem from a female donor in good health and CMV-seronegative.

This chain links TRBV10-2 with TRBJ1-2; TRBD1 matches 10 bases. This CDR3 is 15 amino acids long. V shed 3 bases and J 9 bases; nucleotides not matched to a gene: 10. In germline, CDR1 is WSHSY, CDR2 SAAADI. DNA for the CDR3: TGCGCCAGCAGTGAAACCGGGACAGGGGAGTTTCGCTACACCTTC. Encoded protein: CASSETGTGEFRYTF.

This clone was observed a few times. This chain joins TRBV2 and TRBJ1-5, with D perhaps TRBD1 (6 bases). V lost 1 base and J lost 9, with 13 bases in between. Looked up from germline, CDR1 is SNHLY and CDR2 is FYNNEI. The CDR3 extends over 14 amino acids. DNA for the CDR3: TGTGCCAGCAGTGAAGGAGTACAGGGCCCGCCCCAGCATTTT. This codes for CASSEGVQGPPQHF. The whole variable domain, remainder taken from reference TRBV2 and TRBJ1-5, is EPEVTQTPSHQVTQMGQEVILRCVPISNHLYFYWYRQILGQKVEFLVSFYNNEISEKSEIFDDQFSVERPDGSNFTLKIRSTKLEDSAMYFCASSEGVQGPPQHFGDGTRLSIL.

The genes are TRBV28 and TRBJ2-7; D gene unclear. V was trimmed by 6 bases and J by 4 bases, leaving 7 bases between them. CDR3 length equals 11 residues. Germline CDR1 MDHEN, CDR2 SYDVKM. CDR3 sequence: CASSFNYEQYF. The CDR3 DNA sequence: TGTGCCAGCAGCTTTAATTACGAGCAGTACTTC.

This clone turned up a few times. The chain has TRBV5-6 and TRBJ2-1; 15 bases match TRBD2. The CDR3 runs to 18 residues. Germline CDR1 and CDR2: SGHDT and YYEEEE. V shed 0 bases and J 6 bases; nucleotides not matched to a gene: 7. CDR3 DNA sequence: TGTGCCAGCAGCTTGGGTACGGGACTAGCGGGAGGAGGCAATGAGCAGTTCTTC. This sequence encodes CASSLGTGLAGGGNEQFF.

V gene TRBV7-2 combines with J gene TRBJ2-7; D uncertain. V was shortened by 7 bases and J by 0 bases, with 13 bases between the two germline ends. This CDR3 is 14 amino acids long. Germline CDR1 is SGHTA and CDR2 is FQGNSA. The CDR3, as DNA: TGTGCCAGCACAAACAGTTCGAACTCCTACGAGCAGTACTTC. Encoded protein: CASTNSSNSYEQYF.

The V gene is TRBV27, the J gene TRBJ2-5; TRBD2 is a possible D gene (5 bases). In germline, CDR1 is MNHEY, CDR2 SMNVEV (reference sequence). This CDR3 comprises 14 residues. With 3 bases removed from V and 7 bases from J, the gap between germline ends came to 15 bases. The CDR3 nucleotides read TGTGCCAGCAGTTTCCTCCTCCAACGGGGGACCCAGTACTTC. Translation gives CASSFLLQRGTQYF.

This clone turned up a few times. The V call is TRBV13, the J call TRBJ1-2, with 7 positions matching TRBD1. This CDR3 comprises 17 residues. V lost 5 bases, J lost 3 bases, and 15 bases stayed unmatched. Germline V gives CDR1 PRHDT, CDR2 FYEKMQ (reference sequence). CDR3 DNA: TGTGCCAGCAGCGAACAAACACCACAGGGGACCGACTATGGCTACACCTTC. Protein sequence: CASSEQTPQGTDYGYTF.

In DNA, the CDR3 is TGCGCCAGCAGCGGGACAGGGTCGGGTGAAAAACTGTTTTTT. As protein: CASSGTGSGEKLFF. J is TRBJ1-4 and V is TRBV10-2; the match to TRBD1 covers 9 bases. The V segment lost 6 bases and the J segment 7 bases; nucleotides outside the gene matches: 6. This CDR3 contains 14 residues. CDR1 and CDR2 from the germline V gene are WSHSY and SAAADI.

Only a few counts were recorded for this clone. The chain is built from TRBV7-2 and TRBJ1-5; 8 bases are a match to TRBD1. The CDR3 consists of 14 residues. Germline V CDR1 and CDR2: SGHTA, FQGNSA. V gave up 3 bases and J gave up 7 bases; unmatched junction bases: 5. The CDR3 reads CASSLGQEYQPQHF. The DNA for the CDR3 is TGTGCCAGCAGCTTGGGACAGGAGTACCAGCCCCAGCATTTT. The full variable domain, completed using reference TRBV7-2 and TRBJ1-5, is GAGVSQSPSNKVTEKGKDVELRCDPISGHTALYWYRQSLGQGLEFLIYFQGNSAPDKSGLPSDRFSAERTGGSVSTLTIQRTQQEDSAVYLCASSLGQEYQPQHFGDGTRLSIL.

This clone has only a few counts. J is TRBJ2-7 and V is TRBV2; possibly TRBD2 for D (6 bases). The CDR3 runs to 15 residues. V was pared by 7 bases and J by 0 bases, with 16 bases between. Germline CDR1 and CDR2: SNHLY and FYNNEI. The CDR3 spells CASTQMGGRSYEQYF. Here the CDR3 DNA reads TGTGCCAGCACCCAAATGGGGGGTCGCTCCTACGAGCAGTACTTC.

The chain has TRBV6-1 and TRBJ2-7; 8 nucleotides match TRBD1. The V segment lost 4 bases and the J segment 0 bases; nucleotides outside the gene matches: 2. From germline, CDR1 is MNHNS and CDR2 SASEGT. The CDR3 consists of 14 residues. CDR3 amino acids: CASSATGGSYEQYF. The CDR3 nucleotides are TGTGCCAGCAGTGCTACAGGGGGCTCCTACGAGCAGTACTTC.

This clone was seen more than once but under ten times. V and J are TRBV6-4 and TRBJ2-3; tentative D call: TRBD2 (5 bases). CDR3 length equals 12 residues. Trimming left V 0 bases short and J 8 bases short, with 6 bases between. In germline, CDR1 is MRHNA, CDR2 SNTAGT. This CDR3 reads CASSDSGSTQYF. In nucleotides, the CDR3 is TGTGCCAGCAGTGACTCGGGGAGTACGCAGTATTTT.

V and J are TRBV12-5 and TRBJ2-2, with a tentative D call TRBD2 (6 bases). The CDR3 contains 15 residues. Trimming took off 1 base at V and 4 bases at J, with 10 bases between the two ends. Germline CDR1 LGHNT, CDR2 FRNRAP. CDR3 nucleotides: TGTGCTAGTGGTTTGGGGATCGGGAGCACCGGGGAGCTGTTTTTT. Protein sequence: CASGLGIGSTGELFF. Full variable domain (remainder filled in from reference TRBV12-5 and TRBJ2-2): DARVTQTPRHKVTEMGQEVTMRCQPILGHNTVFWYRQTMMQGLELLAYFRNRAPLDDSGMPKDRFSAEMPDATLATLKIQPSEPRDSAVYFCASGLGIGSTGELFFGEGSRLTVL.

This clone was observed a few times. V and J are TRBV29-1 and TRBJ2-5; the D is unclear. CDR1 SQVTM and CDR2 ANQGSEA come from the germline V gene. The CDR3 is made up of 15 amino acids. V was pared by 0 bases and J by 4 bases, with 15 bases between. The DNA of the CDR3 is TGCAGCGTTGAAGATGGCCGAATGGTCCCAGAGACCCAGTACTTC. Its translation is CSVEDGRMVPETQYF.

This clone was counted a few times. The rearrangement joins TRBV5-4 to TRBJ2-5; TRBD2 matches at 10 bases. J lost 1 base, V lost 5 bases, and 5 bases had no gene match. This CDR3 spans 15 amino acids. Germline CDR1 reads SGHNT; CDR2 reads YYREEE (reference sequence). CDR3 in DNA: TGTGCCAGCAGTCGAGCGGGAGGGTCCCAAGAGACCCAGTACTTC. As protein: CASSRAGGSQETQYF. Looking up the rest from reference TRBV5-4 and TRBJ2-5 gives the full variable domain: ETGVTQSPTHLIKTRGQQVTLRCSSQSGHNTVSWYQQALGQGPQFIFQYYREEENGRGNFPPRFSGLQFPNYSSELNVNALELDDSALYLCASSRAGGSQETQYFGPGTRLLVL.

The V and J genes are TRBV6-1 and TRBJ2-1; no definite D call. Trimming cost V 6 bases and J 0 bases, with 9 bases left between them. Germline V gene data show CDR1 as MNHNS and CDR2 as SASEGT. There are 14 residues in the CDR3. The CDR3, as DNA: TGTGCCAGCAGATTGACGGGCTCCTACAATGAGCAGTTCTTC. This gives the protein CASRLTGSYNEQFF.

CDR3 sequence (DNA): TGTGCCAGTAGCCTAGAACTAGCGGGGCGTATTAAGGAGACCCAGTACTTC. It is translated as CASSLELAGRIKETQYF. The rearrangement links TRBV19 to TRBJ2-5; 10 bases map to TRBD2. The germline V gene has CDR1 LNHDA and CDR2 SQIVND (reference sequence). CDR3 size: 17 residues. J was trimmed by 5 bases and V by 6 bases; bases with no gene match: 15.

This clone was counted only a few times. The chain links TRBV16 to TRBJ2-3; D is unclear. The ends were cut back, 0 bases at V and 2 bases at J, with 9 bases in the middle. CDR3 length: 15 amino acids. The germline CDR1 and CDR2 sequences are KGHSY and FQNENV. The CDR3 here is CASSQSRESTDTQYF. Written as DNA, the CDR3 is TGTGCCAGCAGCCAATCTAGAGAGTCCACAGATACGCAGTATTTT.

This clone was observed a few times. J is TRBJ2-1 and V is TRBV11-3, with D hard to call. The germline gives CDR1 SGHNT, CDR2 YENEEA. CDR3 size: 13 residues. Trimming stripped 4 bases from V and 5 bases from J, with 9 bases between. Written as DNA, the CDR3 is TGTGCCAGCAGCTCTGCAGTAAACAATGAGCAGTTCTTC. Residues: CASSSAVNNEQFF.

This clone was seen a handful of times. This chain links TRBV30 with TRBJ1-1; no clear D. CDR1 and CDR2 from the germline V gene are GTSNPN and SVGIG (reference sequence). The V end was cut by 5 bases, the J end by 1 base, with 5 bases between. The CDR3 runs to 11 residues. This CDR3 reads CAWERNTEAFF. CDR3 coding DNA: TGTGCCTGGGAGAGGAACACTGAAGCTTTCTTT.

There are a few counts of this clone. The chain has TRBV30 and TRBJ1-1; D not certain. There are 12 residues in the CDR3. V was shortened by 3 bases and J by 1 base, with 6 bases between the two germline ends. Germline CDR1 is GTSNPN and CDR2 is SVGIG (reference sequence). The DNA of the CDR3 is TGTGCCTGGAGGTCGGGGAACACTGAAGCTTTCTTT. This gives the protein CAWRSGNTEAFF.